A selection of T cell receptor beta chains follows, all from one sample in a study of blood T cell repertoires in COVID-19. Libraries were prepared by immunoSEQ multiplex PCR; TCRdb keeps only in-frame clonotypes and omits some of them. Of some 160,000 clones listed, approximately 90% are singletons. Sequenced sample: peripheral blood. These receptors were collected from a woman between 70 and 85 years old with COVID-19, enrolled during active disease. The CDR3 runs from the conserved cysteine through the conserved F or W. D genes are given only for firm matches. For some rows the clone size is stated as once, few or many, or as a class when expanded; others skip it.

clone size,V gene,J gene,D gene,CDR3 DNA,CDR3 protein
.,TRBV2,TRBJ1-5,TRBD1,TGTGCCAGCGGTCAATCGGCAGGGGGCGCGAATCAGCCCCAGCATTTT,CASGQSAGGANQPQHF
.,TRBV28,TRBJ2-7,.,TGTGCCAGCAGTTTGCCGAGCCCCTACGAGCAGTACTTC,CASSLPSPYEQYF
.,TRBV5-5,TRBJ1-5,.,TGTGCCAGCAGCCCCGATTCGCAGGGTCAGCCCCAGCATTTT,CASSPDSQGQPQHF
.,TRBV4-1,TRBJ2-7,.,TGCGCCAGCAGCCAAGATCCACTTCGCGAGCAGTACTTC,CASSQDPLREQYF
once,TRBV29-1,TRBJ1-1,TRBD1,TGCAGCGTCCGCGGACAGGCCGCGGGAGCTTTCTTT,CSVRGQAAGAFF
.,TRBV6-5,TRBJ2-6,.,TGTGCCAGCAAAAGGGAGGTCTCTGGGGCCAACGTCCTGACTTTC,CASKREVSGANVLTF
.,TRBV6-1,TRBJ2-2,.,TGTGCCAGCAGTGAAACAGGGACCACCGGGGAGCTGTTTTTT,CASSETGTTGELFF
once,TRBV4-1,TRBJ2-2,.,TGCGCCAGCAGCTCCGCCACGAGCCCCCTTGGCGGGCAGGTCCGGGAGCTATTTTTT,CASSSATSPLGGQVRELFF
.,TRBV24-1,TRBJ2-1,.,TGTGCCGTCAGGAACCTGTTGAGCGAGCAGTTCTTC,CAVRNLLSEQFF
.,TRBV11-2,TRBJ2-1,.,TGTGCCAGCAGCCCGAGCGGGTCTTCCTACAATGAGCAGTTCTTC,CASSPSGSSYNEQFF
.,TRBV5-1,TRBJ1-2,.,TGCGCCAGCAGCTCCACCCCAGGGGCCGGCCGTCGCTACACCTTC,CASSSTPGAGRRYTF
.,TRBV2,TRBJ1-1,.,TGTGCCAGTAGAAGGGGAATGAACACTGAAGCTTTCTTT,CASRRGMNTEAFF
once,TRBV18,TRBJ1-3,TRBD1,TGTGCCAGCTCACTCCGGGACAGCGACTCTGGAAACACCATATATTTT,CASSLRDSDSGNTIYF
.,TRBV19,TRBJ2-2,.,TGTGCCAGTAGTATCACAGAGACGAACACCGGGGAGCTGTTTTTT,CASSITETNTGELFF
.,TRBV6-5,TRBJ2-1,TRBD2,TGTGCCAGCAGACGGACTAGTCCGAATGAGCAGTTCTTC,CASRRTSPNEQFF
.,TRBV6-6,TRBJ1-1,.,TGTGCCAGCAGTCCCTTACGGGGGGGTAAAACTGAAGCTTTCTTT,CASSPLRGGKTEAFF
.,TRBV28,TRBJ1-5,TRBD1,TGTGCCAGCACCAACTCCGGGACAGGGGGTTTCAATCAGCCCCAGCATTTT,CASTNSGTGGFNQPQHF
.,TRBV2,TRBJ2-5,.,TGTGCCAGCAGTGAACTGGAGACCCAGTACTTC,CASSELETQYF
.,TRBV20-1,TRBJ2-5,TRBD1,TGCAGTGCTAGTATTTCGGGACAGGGAGAGACCCAGTACTTC,CSASISGQGETQYF
.,TRBV2,TRBJ1-1,.,TGTGCCAGCAGGGTAGGAGCAGGGGCGAACACTGAAGCTTTCTTT,CASRVGAGANTEAFF
.,TRBV5-5,TRBJ2-7,TRBD2,TGTGCCAGCAGCCCCTGGGACTACATTTCCTACGAGCAGTACTTC,CASSPWDYISYEQYF
.,TRBV10-3,TRBJ2-5,TRBD2,TGTGCCATCGGGGCGCGGGGGGGGTCCGAGACCCAGTACTTC,CAIGARGGSETQYF
.,TRBV6-5,TRBJ1-1,TRBD1,TGTGCCAGCAGGGGGACAGGGGGAAATTCTGAAGCTTTCTTT,CASRGTGGNSEAFF
.,TRBV6-5,TRBJ2-1,.,TGTGCCAGCCTGCCCTGGCTTACCTACAATGAGCAGTTCTTC,CASLPWLTYNEQFF